This T cell receptor (beta chain) is drawn from a study of cytomegalovirus exposure and HLA in healthy donors. General study points: The likely explanation for a cluster of highly shared sequence variants was sequencing artifact.

Primers: 60 Vbeta forward and 13 Jbeta reverse. Sequencing was performed with immunoSEQ multiplex PCR; in TCRdb, only in-frame clones are kept and a portion is missing. Found here are about 150,000 clones, roughly 80% of them singletons; the top ten hold under 0.4%. As concerns this clone: Its antigen is unknown.

Germline CDR1 and CDR2: SGHRS and YFSETQ. V shed 0 bases and J 1 base; nucleotides not matched to a gene: 7. The CDR3 runs 18 residues. The V and J genes are TRBV5-1 and TRBJ2-1; 10 bases fit TRBD2. Input material: PBMCs. This receptor was obtained from a boy aged 2 to 10 in good health and CMV-seronegative. In DNA, the CDR3 is TGCGCCAGCAGCTTGGGGCTAGCGGGAGCCGGGTCCTACAATGAGCAGTTCTTC. Amino acid sequence: CASSLGLAGAGSYNEQFF.